These 29 T cell receptor beta chains share one sample of origin, sequenced in a study of OX40 agonist ivuxolimab in advanced cancers. Profiling relied on immunoSEQ multiplex PCR, and the TCRdb table lists in-frame clones only, not all of them. The sample includes about 58,000 clones, about 90% of them seen just once. The sequencing here drew on CD4+ or CD8+ T cells sorted from blood, taken in a trial of the OX40 agonist ivuxolimab. The receptors originated from an adult with an advanced solid tumor such as melanoma, head and neck, liver or kidney cancer.

The V gene is TRBV7-2, the J gene TRBJ2-1, with TRBD2 matching 12 bases. V lost 4 bases to trimming and J lost 9 bases; unmatched junction nucleotides: 7. The CDR3 is 15 amino acids. Germline CDR1 and CDR2: SGHTA and FQGNSA. In DNA form, the CDR3 reads TGTGCCAGCAGCTCTCTAGCGGGAGGGGACGCTGAGCAGTTCTTC. This encodes CASSSLAGGDAEQFF. The whole variable domain, filled in from reference TRBV7-2 and TRBJ2-1, reads GAGVSQSPSNKVTEKGKDVELRCDPISGHTALYWYRQSLGQGLEFLIYFQGNSAPDKSGLPSDRFSAERTGGSVSTLTIQRTQQEDSAVYLCASSSLAGGDAEQFFGPGTRLTVL.

This chain joins TRBV14 and TRBJ2-5; D gene ambiguous. Germline V gene data show CDR1 as SGHDN and CDR2 as FVKESK. Trimming took off 4 bases at V and 5 bases at J, with 11 bases between the two ends. The CDR3 sequence is 13 residues long. The CDR3 nucleotides are TGTGCCAGCAGCCTCCTCCGTGGGGAGACCCAGTACTTC. Translated: CASSLLRGETQYF.

The rearrangement links TRBV7-8 to TRBJ1-2; the match to TRBD1 covers 7 bases. The V gene's germline CDR1 is SGHVS and CDR2 FQNEAQ. V shed 5 bases, J shed 4 bases, and the junction held 7 bases outside the gene matches. This CDR3 region has 14 residues. The DNA for the CDR3 is TGTGCCAGCAGCCCCCAGGGGGGCATCTATGGCTACACCTTC. Protein product: CASSPQGGIYGYTF.

This clone was seen more than once but under ten times. Additional DNA sequences in this sample encode the identical CDR3. This rearrangement joins TRBV28 to TRBJ1-1; D ambiguous. The V gene's germline CDR1 is MDHEN and CDR2 SYDVKM. V was pared by 7 bases and J by 2 bases, with 5 bases between. The CDR3 extends over 11 amino acids. Here the CDR3 reads CASTGNTEAFF. In DNA form, the CDR3 reads TGTGCCAGCACGGGAAACACTGAAGCTTTCTTT.

This chain connects TRBV6-1 to TRBJ2-7; 10 positions match TRBD2. After removal of 5 bases from V and 4 bases from J, the junction contained 8 bases not matched to a gene. Germline V CDR1 and CDR2: MNHNS, SASEGT. CDR3 size: 15 residues. The CDR3 reads CASSSGTSDFYEQYF. CDR3 nucleotides: TGTGCCAGCAGTTCCGGGACTAGCGACTTTTACGAGCAGTACTTC.

The gene calls are TRBV5-5 and TRBJ1-2; D call uncertain. The ends were cut back, 2 bases at V and 6 bases at J, with 14 bases in the middle. This CDR3 contains 14 residues. The germline V gene has CDR1 SGHKS and CDR2 YYEKEE (reference sequence). Here the CDR3 DNA reads TGTGCCAGCAGCTTCGTCCGGGTACGAGATGGCTACACCTTC. It yields the protein CASSFVRVRDGYTF. The variable domain in full, completed from reference TRBV5-5 and TRBJ1-2, reads DAGVTQSPTHLIKTRGQQVTLRCSPISGHKSVSWYQQVLGQGPQFIFQYYEKEERGRGNFPDRFSARQFPNYSSELNVNALLLGDSALYLCASSFVRVRDGYTFGSGTRLTVV.

This sequence joins TRBV5-5 and TRBJ1-3, with 7 bases fitting TRBD1. Per germline, CDR1 SGHKS and CDR2 YYEKEE (reference sequence). The CDR3 sequence is 14 residues long. J was trimmed by 4 bases and V by 4 bases; bases with no gene match: 5. The CDR3 is CASSTGTAGNTIYF. The CDR3 coding sequence is TGTGCCAGCAGCACAGGGACAGCAGGAAACACCATATATTTT.

The chain combines TRBV7-2 with TRBJ2-3; no clear D. Per germline, CDR1 SGHTA and CDR2 FQGNSA. The CDR3 has 14 amino acids. V lost 5 bases and J 4 bases, leaving 13 bases between the germline ends. CDR3 sequence reads: CASSHPSPADTQYF. Written as DNA, the CDR3 is TGTGCCAGCAGCCATCCGAGCCCGGCAGATACGCAGTATTTT.

This clone was seen just once. The DNA for the CDR3 is TGTGCCTGGGGAGCGGGAGGGGAAGTTTGGGAGACCCAGTACTTC. Amino acid sequence: CAWGAGGEVWETQYF. The chain recombines TRBV30 with TRBJ2-5; 10 nucleotides agree with TRBD2. The germline CDR1 and CDR2 sequences are GTSNPN and SVGIG (reference sequence). The CDR3 covers 15 residues. The V gene end was trimmed by 5 bases and the J gene end by 5 bases; junction bases not matched to a gene: 11.

This clone was picked up a small number of times. The J gene is TRBJ2-3, the V gene TRBV19; D tentatively reads TRBD1 or TRBD2 (6 bases each). CDR3 size: 17 residues. V was pared by 7 bases and J by 4 bases, with 24 bases between. Germline V lookup: CDR1 LNHDA, CDR2 SQIVND (reference sequence). In nucleotides, the CDR3 is TGTGCCAGTACCAAACTATCGGGGGCCGCGACCGCAGATACGCAGTATTTT. Translated, it gives CASTKLSGAATADTQYF.

This clone occurred a few times. This chain uses TRBV7-2 with TRBJ1-1; D is unresolved. Trimming left V 5 bases short and J 1 base short, with 8 bases between. Germline lookup yields CDR1 SGHTA and CDR2 FQGNSA. The CDR3 sequence is 13 residues long. The CDR3 nucleotides are TGTGCCAGCAGCCTGATCAGGAACACTGAAGCTTTCTTT. Protein product: CASSLIRNTEAFF.

The chain has TRBV7-9 and TRBJ1-4; 9 bases map to TRBD1. Germline V gives CDR1 SEHNR, CDR2 FQNEAQ (reference sequence). The ends lost 5 bases at V and 7 bases at J; junction bases unmatched: 8. The CDR3 covers 15 residues. CDR3 nucleotide sequence: TGTGCCAGCAGCAAAGGACAGGGGCGGGGTGAAAAACTGTTTTTT. This codes for CASSKGQGRGEKLFF.

The chain has TRBV20-1 and TRBJ1-1; D uncertain. V was trimmed by 3 bases and J by 5 bases, leaving 7 bases between them. The CDR3 is 11 amino acids. CDR1 is DFQATT and CDR2 is SNEGSKA in the germline V gene (reference sequence). The CDR3 DNA reads TGCAGTGCTAGTGGGCTGACTGAAGCTTTCTTT. This gives the protein CSASGLTEAFF.

The CDR3 DNA sequence: TGCGCCAGCAGCCCCCAGGGACACGGGGAGACCCAGTACTTC. Its translation is CASSPQGHGETQYF. The rearrangement uses TRBV5-1 and TRBJ2-5; the D gene is possibly TRBD1 (6 bases). The CDR3 sequence is 14 residues long. V shed 4 bases and J shed 5 bases, with 15 bases lying between them. Germline V gene data show CDR1 as SGHRS and CDR2 as YFSETQ. The full variable domain, with the rest looked up from reference TRBV5-1 and TRBJ2-5, is KAGVTQTPRYLIKTRGQQVTLSCSPISGHRSVSWYQQTPGQGLQFLFEYFSETQRNKGNFPGRFSGRQFSNSRSEMNVSTLELGDSALYLCASSPQGHGETQYFGPGTRLLVL.

The table lists this clone with a count of one. This chain connects TRBV20-1 to TRBJ2-1; D is unclear. This CDR3 is 11 amino acids long. V lost 6 bases to trimming and J lost 5 bases, with 8 bases between them. Germline V gives CDR1 DFQATT, CDR2 SNEGSKA (reference sequence). CDR3 sequence reads: CSASINNEQFF. The CDR3 bases are TGCAGTGCCAGTATAAACAATGAGCAGTTCTTC.

The chain joins TRBV7-9 to TRBJ2-5; D not certain. The germline V and J ends were trimmed by 3 bases and 4 bases, with 12 bases remaining between them. The germline CDR1 and CDR2 sequences are SEHNR and FQNEAQ (reference sequence). The CDR3 is made up of 14 amino acids. CDR3 sequence (DNA): TGTGCCAGCAGCTTTATGGGTCCTACAGAGACCCAGTACTTC. It codes for CASSFMGPTETQYF.

The chain is built from TRBV28 and TRBJ2-2; 8 bases line up with TRBD2. The CDR3 is 16 residues long. In germline, CDR1 is MDHEN, CDR2 SYDVKM. V lost 3 bases to trimming and J lost 8 bases; unmatched junction nucleotides: 11. Written as DNA, the CDR3 is TGTGCCAGCAGTTTCCTTTCGGGAGGGCCTTTGGGGGAGCTGTTTTTT. Its protein is CASSFLSGGPLGELFF.

This sequence joins TRBV7-2 and TRBJ2-3; 12 nucleotides line up with TRBD2. CDR1 and CDR2 (germline): SGHTA, FQGNSA. Losses at the gene ends were 5 bases for V and 6 bases for J; bases not matched to a gene: 3. The CDR3 length is 14 residues. DNA of the CDR3: TGTGCCAGCAGCCCCGGGACTAGCGGGGATACGCAGTATTTT. As protein: CASSPGTSGDTQYF.

This clone was counted once. This chain joins TRBV4-3 and TRBJ2-1, with D possibly being TRBD2 (5 bases). This CDR3 is built from 15 residues. Trimming stripped 7 bases from V and 1 base from J, with 14 bases between. Germline CDR1 is LGHNA and CDR2 is YSLEER. The CDR3: CASTPGLASYNEQFF. DNA of the CDR3: TGCGCCAGCACTCCCGGGCTAGCTTCCTACAATGAGCAGTTCTTC.

V is TRBV9 and J is TRBJ2-2; tentatively, D is TRBD1 (6 bases). From germline, CDR1 is SGDLS and CDR2 YYNGEE. V lost 3 bases and J lost 1, with 13 bases in between. This CDR3 region has 16 residues. DNA for the CDR3: TGTGCCAGCAGCGCGGAAGGACAGATGAACACCGGGGAGCTGTTTTTT. Protein product: CASSAEGQMNTGELFF.

This clone was detected only a few times. This sequence joins TRBV5-1 and TRBJ2-7; 9 bases align to TRBD1. V trimming: 6 bases; J trimming: 4 bases; junction bases outside the gene matches: 8. The CDR3 sequence is 14 residues long. The germline gives CDR1 SGHRS, CDR2 YFSETQ. Here the CDR3 DNA reads TGCGCCAGCAAAGGGGGACAGGGCGGATACGAGCAGTACTTC. This encodes CASKGGQGGYEQYF.

This chain joins TRBV6-1 and TRBJ1-1; D possibly corresponds to TRBD1 (5 bases). The length of the CDR3 is 14 residues. Germline V gene data show CDR1 as MNHNS and CDR2 as SASEGT. The V end was cut by 6 bases, the J end by 8 bases, with 19 bases between. The CDR3 spells CASSGRGQGREAFF. The DNA for the CDR3 is TGTGCCAGCAGCGGAAGAGGGCAGGGAAGGGAAGCTTTCTTT.

In its sample, this clone ranks as medium-sized. The chain employs TRBV28 and TRBJ2-4; no definite D call. CDR3 length equals 12 residues. Germline V gene sequence: CDR1 MDHEN, CDR2 SYDVKM. V was clipped by 5 bases and J by 8 bases, with 10 bases between them. CDR3 residues: CASSRVSDIQYF. The CDR3 DNA reads TGTGCCAGCAGTCGAGTCAGTGACATTCAGTACTTC.

The chain has TRBV11-2 and TRBJ1-1; D is undetermined. The ends were cut back, 5 bases at V and 0 bases at J, with 10 bases in the middle. Germline CDR1 is SGHAT and CDR2 is FQNNGV. The CDR3 contains 14 residues. The CDR3: CASSGGNMNTEAFF. As DNA, the CDR3 is TGTGCCAGCAGCGGCGGCAACATGAACACTGAAGCTTTCTTT.

The V and J genes are TRBV19 and TRBJ2-1; 9 nucleotides match TRBD2. CDR3 length: 14 residues. Trimming removed 2 bases from V and 9 bases from J; junction bases left unmatched: 5. Germline V lookup: CDR1 LNHDA, CDR2 SQIVND (reference sequence). The CDR3, as DNA: TGTGCCAGTAGTATACTAGCGGGATCCAGTGAGCAGTTCTTC. Protein: CASSILAGSSEQFF.

The genes are TRBV7-8 and TRBJ2-7; weak D call: TRBD2 (5 bases). This CDR3 contains 15 residues. Germline V gives CDR1 SGHVS, CDR2 FQNEAQ. The V and J ends lost 6 bases and 2 bases respectively, with 17 bases between them. The CDR3 DNA follows: TGTGCCAGCAGGCTAGCCCGCCAGAGAACCTACGAGCAGTACTTC. Translating gives CASRLARQRTYEQYF.

The chain couples TRBV7-8 to TRBJ2-7; possible D gene TRBD1, 5 bases. CDR3 length: 13 residues. Deletions cut 3 bases from V and 9 bases from J, with 15 bases between. CDR1 SGHVS and CDR2 FQNEAQ come from the germline V gene. The CDR3 here is CASSFGSRQRQYF. CDR3 sequence (DNA): TGTGCCAGCAGCTTTGGATCCCGACAGAGGCAGTACTTC.

The rearrangement links TRBV7-2 to TRBJ2-3, with D tentatively TRBD2 (5 bases). Germline V lookup: CDR1 SGHTA, CDR2 FQGNSA. The CDR3 loop spans 13 amino acids. The ends were cut back, 0 bases at V and 4 bases at J, with 5 bases in the middle. CDR3 DNA: TGTGCCAGCAGCTTAGCGGGAGCAGATACGCAGTATTTT. This codes for CASSLAGADTQYF.

The rearrangement joins TRBV5-4 to TRBJ2-7, with 9 bases matching TRBD1. Germline trimming cut 0 bases from V and 3 bases from J; bases unmatched to any gene: 4. Looked up from germline, CDR1 is SGHNT and CDR2 is YYREEE (reference sequence). CDR3 length equals 15 residues. The CDR3 DNA is TGTGCCAGCAGCTTGGATCCGACAGGGGGCTACGAGCAGTACTTC. It yields the protein CASSLDPTGGYEQYF.